These 18 T cell receptor beta chains came from one sample sequenced in a study of cytomegalovirus exposure and HLA in healthy donors. It was with 60 Vbeta and 13 Jbeta primers that the PCR ran. Profiled with immunoSEQ multiplex PCR; TCRdb holds only in-frame clones, not every one. Here the sample table reports approximately 34,000 clones. Sequencing was done on a sample of PBMCs. The receptors were gathered from a woman in her thirties or forties in good health and CMV-seropositive.

This chain uses TRBV5-6 with TRBJ2-5; no firm D call. V lost 0 bases and J 6 bases, leaving 12 bases between the germline ends. The length of the CDR3 is 14 residues. CDR1 is SGHDT and CDR2 is YYEEEE in the germline V gene. CDR3 in amino acids: CASSLGGSRQTQYF. DNA of the CDR3: TGTGCCAGCAGCTTGGGTGGTTCTAGGCAGACCCAGTACTTC.

The chain links TRBV7-8 to TRBJ2-7; D is unresolved. V lost 1 base and J lost 2, with 9 bases in between. This CDR3 region has 14 residues. The germline gives CDR1 SGHVS, CDR2 FQNEAQ. CDR3 region: CASSLVALAYEQYF. Here the CDR3 DNA reads TGTGCCAGCAGCTTAGTTGCGTTAGCCTACGAGCAGTACTTC.

V is TRBV5-1 and J is TRBJ2-7; no definite D call. The germline V gene has CDR1 SGHRS and CDR2 YFSETQ. CDR3 length: 15 residues. Trimming shortened V by 0 bases and J by 0 bases, and 10 bases separated the two germline ends. This CDR3 is CASSLDIPNSYEQYF. CDR3 sequence (DNA): TGCGCCAGCAGCTTGGACATTCCCAACTCCTACGAGCAGTACTTC.

V and J are TRBV4-1 and TRBJ2-3, with 8 nucleotides matching TRBD2. This CDR3 spans 18 amino acids. Trimming at V came to 1 base and at J to 1 base, leaving 10 bases not matched to a gene. Germline V lookup: CDR1 MGHRA, CDR2 YSYEKL. This chain's CDR3 is CASSQVGRGAGGTDTQYF. The CDR3 nucleotides are TGCGCCAGCAGCCAAGTTGGGCGGGGAGCGGGGGGCACAGATACGCAGTATTTT.

The rearrangement joins TRBV2 to TRBJ1-1; tentative D call: TRBD1 (5 bases). V shed 5 bases and J shed 9 bases, with 19 bases lying between them. CDR3 length equals 14 residues. The germline V gene encodes CDR1 SNHLY and CDR2 FYNNEI. The CDR3 is CASSTPGQRQQAFF. CDR3 bases: TGTGCCAGCAGTACTCCAGGGCAACGTCAACAAGCTTTCTTT. Combining the CDR3 with reference TRBV2 and TRBJ1-1 gives the whole variable domain EPEVTQTPSHQVTQMGQEVILRCVPISNHLYFYWYRQILGQKVEFLVSFYNNEISEKSEIFDDQFSVERPDGSNFTLKIRSTKLEDSAMYFCASSTPGQRQQAFFGQGTRLTVV.

V is TRBV6-1 and J is TRBJ2-6, with D hard to call. CDR3 length equals 16 residues. The germline V gene encodes CDR1 MNHNS and CDR2 SASEGT. The V end lost 0 bases, the J end lost 1 base, and 7 bases lay between the germline ends. The CDR3 sequence: CASSEALGSGANVLTF. The CDR3 bases are TGTGCCAGCAGTGAAGCTCTCGGGTCTGGGGCCAACGTCCTGACTTTC.

The V call is TRBV6-1, the J call TRBJ2-2; TRBD2 matches at 9 bases. J lost 5 bases, V lost 4 bases, and 5 bases had no gene match. CDR3 size: 15 residues. Germline CDR1 and CDR2: MNHNS and SASEGT. CDR3 protein: CASSVSGSWTGELFF. The DNA for the CDR3 is TGTGCCAGCAGTGTTAGCGGGAGTTGGACCGGGGAGCTGTTTTTT.

V and J are TRBV6-5 and TRBJ1-1; perhaps TRBD1 as D (6 bases). The germline CDR1 and CDR2 sequences are MNHEY and SVGAGI. V lost 6 bases and J 3 bases, leaving 11 bases between the germline ends. The CDR3 is 13 amino acids. CDR3 residues: CASSRYRDTEAFF. CDR3 coding DNA: TGTGCCAGCAGCCGATACAGGGACACTGAAGCTTTCTTT.

The rearrangement uses TRBV28 and TRBJ2-2, with a weak D call TRBD1 (5 bases). This CDR3 spans 15 amino acids. Trimming stripped 2 bases from V and 5 bases from J, with 12 bases between. From germline, CDR1 is MDHEN and CDR2 SYDVKM. CDR3 coding DNA: TGTGCCAGCAGTTTAACCAGGGCAGGAACCGGGGAGCTGTTTTTT. Translation: CASSLTRAGTGELFF.

The J gene is TRBJ1-3, the V gene TRBV6-5, with D tentatively TRBD1 (6 bases). CDR3 length equals 14 residues. V was clipped by 6 bases and J by 0 bases, with 9 bases between them. CDR1 is MNHEY and CDR2 is SVGAGI in the germline V gene. The CDR3: CASRQGYSGNTIYF. The CDR3 bases are TGTGCCAGCAGACAGGGTTACTCTGGAAACACCATATATTTT.

This rearrangement joins TRBV6-1 to TRBJ1-4, with 7 positions matching TRBD1. The CDR3 totals 14 residues. The V and J ends lost 7 bases and 7 bases, in that order; junction bases with no gene match: 9. Germline-derived CDR1 and CDR2 are MNHNS and SASEGT. The CDR3, as DNA: TGTGCCAGCAAGACAGGGTGGGGTCTTGAAAAACTGTTTTTT. It yields the protein CASKTGWGLEKLFF.

The chain carries TRBV5-4 and TRBJ2-1; possible D gene TRBD1, 5 bases. The CDR3 extends over 13 amino acids. V was shortened by 4 bases and J by 8 bases, with 13 bases between the two germline ends. Germline V lookup: CDR1 SGHNT, CDR2 YYREEE (reference sequence). The CDR3 bases are TGTGCCAGCAGCCCCAGCTTAGGGGATGAGCAGTTCTTC. Its translation: CASSPSLGDEQFF.

The chain uses TRBV7-6 and TRBJ1-1, with D perhaps matching TRBD1 (5 bases). The V end lost 5 bases, the J end lost 4 bases, and 14 bases lay between the germline ends. The CDR3 is 14 residues long. From germline, CDR1 is SGHVS and CDR2 FNYEAQ. CDR3 nucleotide sequence: TGTGCCAGCAGCCTAGGCCAGGGTACCACTGAAGCTTTCTTT. Protein: CASSLGQGTTEAFF.

J is TRBJ2-1 and V is TRBV27; D call uncertain. The CDR3 totals 18 residues. Germline-derived CDR1 and CDR2 are MNHEY and SMNVEV (reference sequence). V was shortened by 6 bases and J by 9 bases, with 30 bases between the two germline ends. This CDR3 reads CASSSSAPLVIGVIEQFF. CDR3 coding DNA: TGTGCCAGCAGCTCTTCCGCACCCCTAGTCATTGGCGTTATTGAGCAGTTCTTC.

The V and J genes are TRBV5-1 and TRBJ2-1; D is ambiguous. This CDR3 contains 12 residues. V lost 6 bases to trimming and J lost 6 bases, with 10 bases between them. Per germline, CDR1 SGHRS and CDR2 YFSETQ. As DNA, the CDR3 is TGCGCCAGCACCGGAGCTTCCAATGAGCAGTTCTTC. This sequence encodes CASTGASNEQFF.

V is TRBV5-8 and J is TRBJ2-7; the D gene is possibly TRBD2 (6 bases). The V end was cut by 0 bases, the J end by 3 bases, with 13 bases between. Per germline, CDR1 SGHTS and CDR2 YDEGEE. The CDR3 has 15 residues. This CDR3 is CASSLGRLGGYEQYF. The CDR3 DNA is TGTGCCAGCAGCTTGGGTCGGTTGGGGGGCTACGAGCAGTACTTC.

This chain joins TRBV27 and TRBJ1-5, with 10 bases matching TRBD1. The ends lost 3 bases at V and 4 bases at J; junction bases unmatched: 3. CDR1 and CDR2 (germline): MNHEY, SMNVEV (reference sequence). This CDR3 contains 15 residues. The CDR3 bases are TGTGCCAGCAGTTTGACAGGGGGCCCAAATCAGCCCCAGCATTTT. Translating it yields CASSLTGGPNQPQHF.

This chain links TRBV5-1 with TRBJ1-1, with D possibly matching TRBD1 (6 bases). Germline loops: CDR1 SGHRS, CDR2 YFSETQ. V was cut by 0 bases and J by 1 base, with 28 bases left in between. The CDR3 extends over 21 amino acids. The CDR3 bases are TGCGCCAGCAGCTTGGGTACCGAAAGTGGGACAATCCGTCGGGCGAACACTGAAGCTTTCTTT. It yields the protein CASSLGTESGTIRRANTEAFF.